The T cell receptor (beta chain) under discussion was sequenced for a study of T cell responses to AZD1222 COVID-19 vaccine. Using immunoSEQ multiplex PCR, the repertoire was profiled, and TCRdb retains in-frame clones only, with some absent. The repertoire holds over 85,000 clones, around 90% seen once, with about 16% in the top ten. Germline assignment: CDR1 MNHEY and CDR2 SMNVEV (reference sequence). The ends were cut back, 3 bases at V and 2 bases at J, with 11 bases in the middle. This CDR3 is built from 15 residues. Specimen: peripheral blood, collected 28 days after the second AZD1222 dose. The V call is TRBV27, the J call TRBJ1-5; tentatively, D is TRBD1 (6 bases). This TCR came from an adult who received the AZD1222 COVID-19 vaccine. In DNA form, the CDR3 reads TGTGCCAGCAGTTTTCACAGGGACGGCAATCAGCCCCAGCATTTT. The encoded protein is CASSFHRDGNQPQHF.